Detailed here is one T cell receptor (beta chain). The record originates from a study of blood T cell repertoires in COVID-19. Whole-study context: The samples span acute and convalescent COVID-19 from the United States, Italy and Spain.

This table comes from immunoSEQ multiplex PCR, and its TCRdb copy is limited to in-frame clones, with some not included. Of 200,000 or so clones listed, about 90% are singletons. Donors in Cohort 3 counted as recovered after two negative PCRs, clearance, or symptom resolution. The J segment lost 2 bases and the V segment lost 7 bases, leaving 18 bases of the junction unmatched. The CDR3 has 19 amino acids. Germline values: CDR1 MNHEY, CDR2 SMNVEV (reference sequence). This TCR derives from a man under 40 who had recovered from COVID-19. The chain uses TRBV27 and TRBJ2-3; TRBD2 aligns across 10 bases. Sequences were obtained from PBMCs or T cells enriched from blood (not recorded which). The CDR3 is CASNHRGNGAGGPTDTQYF. The CDR3 coding sequence is TGTGCCAGCAACCACAGGGGAAATGGAGCGGGAGGGCCCACAGATACGCAGTATTTT.